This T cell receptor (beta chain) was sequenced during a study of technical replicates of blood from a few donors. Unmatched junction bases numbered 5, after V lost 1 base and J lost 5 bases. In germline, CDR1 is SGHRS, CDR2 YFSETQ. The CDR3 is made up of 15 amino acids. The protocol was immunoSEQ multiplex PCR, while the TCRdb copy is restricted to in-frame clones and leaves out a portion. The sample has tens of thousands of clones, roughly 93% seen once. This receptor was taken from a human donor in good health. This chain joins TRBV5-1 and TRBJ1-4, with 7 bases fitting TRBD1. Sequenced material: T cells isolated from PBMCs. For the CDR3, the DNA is TGCGCCAGCAGCTTGCTTGGGACAGAGAATGAAAAACTGTTTTTT. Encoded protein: CASSLLGTENEKLFF. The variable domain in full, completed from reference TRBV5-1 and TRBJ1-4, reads KAGVTQTPRYLIKTRGQQVTLSCSPISGHRSVSWYQQTPGQGLQFLFEYFSETQRNKGNFPGRFSGRQFSNSRSEMNVSTLELGDSALYLCASSLLGTENEKLFFGSGTQLSVL.